These 19 T cell receptor beta chains were sequenced from one sample in a study of OX40 agonist ivuxolimab in advanced cancers. Libraries came from the immunoSEQ multiplex PCR assay. In TCRdb, the immuneACCESS table is reduced to in-frame sequences with V and J assigned. These tables do not hold every clone; where another copy was compared, an unresolved V gene accounts for under half, and the others remain unexplained. This sample gives about 40,000 clones in total; approximately 81% of them show up just once. Roughly a sixth of the sample lies in the top ten. This specimen was CD4+ or CD8+ T cells sorted from blood, taken in a trial of the OX40 agonist ivuxolimab. Every receptor here comes from an adult with an advanced solid tumor such as melanoma, head and neck, liver or kidney cancer.

This clone was detected only once. The chain employs TRBV6-5 and TRBJ1-1; TRBD1 matches 7 bases. Germline V lookup: CDR1 MNHEY, CDR2 SVGAGI. This CDR3 comprises 14 residues. The V segment lost 2 bases and the J segment 3 bases; nucleotides outside the gene matches: 3. The CDR3 bases are TGTGCCAGCAGTTACCGACAGGGCGACACTGAAGCTTTCTTT. Its translation is CASSYRQGDTEAFF.

V usage is TRBV19 and J usage is TRBJ2-7, with D perhaps TRBD2 (5 bases). The CDR3 has 13 residues. Germline CDR1 is LNHDA and CDR2 is SQIVND (reference sequence). V lost 9 bases, J lost 3 bases, and 15 bases lay in between. As DNA, the CDR3 is TGTGCCAGCGCACTAGGACCGGACTACGAGCAGTACTTC. This translates into CASALGPDYEQYF.

The chain has TRBV11-2 and TRBJ2-1; the D is unclear. The V end was cut by 2 bases, the J end by 5 bases, with 13 bases between. The CDR3 has 15 residues. In germline, CDR1 is SGHAT, CDR2 FQNNGV. The CDR3: CASSLITETHNEQFF. The CDR3 DNA sequence: TGTGCCAGCAGCTTAATCACAGAGACCCACAATGAGCAGTTCTTC.

This chain links TRBV15 with TRBJ1-4; tentatively, D is TRBD1 (5 bases). V shed 0 bases and J shed 0 bases, with 11 bases lying between them. The germline V gene encodes CDR1 LNHNV and CDR2 YYDKDF (reference sequence). This CDR3 has 17 amino acids. The CDR3 loop reads CATSRDLWGATNEKLFF. DNA for the CDR3: TGTGCCACCAGCAGAGATCTGTGGGGGGCAACTAATGAAAAACTGTTTTTT.

The chain combines TRBV5-5 with TRBJ2-1, with D perhaps matching TRBD1 (5 bases). V dropped 10 bases and J dropped 6 bases, with 17 bases sitting between them. Germline V gene data show CDR1 as SGHKS and CDR2 as YYEKEE (reference sequence). The CDR3 is made up of 13 amino acids. The CDR3 DNA follows: TGTGCCTCCCTTTCCAGGGCTAGCAATGAGCAGTTCTTC. Protein sequence: CASLSRASNEQFF.

The chain combines TRBV19 with TRBJ2-1; TRBD2 matches 7 bases. CDR3 length equals 17 residues. V lost 5 bases to trimming and J lost 1 base; unmatched junction nucleotides: 11. In germline, CDR1 is LNHDA, CDR2 SQIVND (reference sequence). CDR3 region: CASSAAREVESYNEQFF. Written as DNA, the CDR3 is TGTGCCAGTAGTGCGGCCCGGGAGGTCGAATCCTACAATGAGCAGTTCTTC. Combining the CDR3 with reference TRBV19 and TRBJ2-1 gives the whole variable domain DGGITQSPKYLFRKEGQNVTLSCEQNLNHDAMYWYRQDPGQGLRLIYYSQIVNDFQKGDIAEGYSVSREKKESFPLTVTSAQKNPTAFYLCASSAAREVESYNEQFFGPGTRLTVL.

J is TRBJ2-1 and V is TRBV6-5; no definite D call. Germline-derived CDR1 and CDR2 are MNHEY and SVGAGI. Trimming cost V 6 bases and J 8 bases, with 11 bases left between them. CDR3 length equals 12 residues. This chain's CDR3 is CASSSSGDEQFF. DNA for the CDR3: TGTGCCAGCAGCAGTTCCGGCGATGAGCAGTTCTTC.

The genes are TRBV5-1 and TRBJ2-2, with 8 bases fitting TRBD2. The germline V gene has CDR1 SGHRS and CDR2 YFSETQ. V shed 1 base, J shed 3 bases, and the junction held 2 bases outside the gene matches. CDR3 size: 15 residues. Here the CDR3 DNA reads TGCGCCAGCAGCTTGTTGACTAGCGACACCGGGGAGCTGTTTTTT. Its protein product is CASSLLTSDTGELFF.

This clone was detected once. The genes are TRBV7-2 and TRBJ1-4; TRBD1 might be the D (5 bases). Per the germline V gene, CDR1 is SGHTA and CDR2 is FQGNSA. CDR3 size: 15 residues. The V end lost 5 bases, the J end lost 8 bases, and 18 bases lay between the germline ends. For the CDR3, the DNA is TGTGCCAGCAGCCCAGGGTGGGCCCGGGAAGAAAAACTGTTTTTT. This translates into CASSPGWAREEKLFF.

The V gene is TRBV9, the J gene TRBJ2-7; TRBD1 might be the D (7 bases). In germline, CDR1 is SGDLS, CDR2 YYNGEE. Trimming left V 0 bases short and J 4 bases short, with 14 bases between. CDR3 size: 15 residues. DNA for the CDR3: TGTGCCAGCAGCGTAGAGTCAGGGGGGCCTTACGAGCAGTACTTC. It is translated as CASSVESGGPYEQYF. The full variable domain, in which reference TRBV9 and TRBJ2-7 provide the parts outside the CDR3, is DSGVTQTPKHLITATGQRVTLRCSPRSGDLSVYWYQQSLDQGLQFLIQYYNGEERAKGNILERFSAQQFPDLHSELNLSSLELGDSALYFCASSVESGGPYEQYFGPGTRLTVT.

V gene TRBV19 combines with J gene TRBJ1-5; maybe TRBD1 (6 bases). Trimming removed 5 bases at V and 6 bases at J, with 11 bases between. This CDR3 contains 13 residues. CDR1 is LNHDA and CDR2 is SQIVND in the germline V gene (reference sequence). Here the CDR3 reads CASSRQGPQPQHF. CDR3 nucleotides: TGTGCCAGTAGTCGGCAGGGGCCTCAGCCCCAGCATTTT.

The chain recombines TRBV4-3 with TRBJ2-5; TRBD1 might be the D (5 bases). CDR1 LGHNA and CDR2 YSLEER come from the germline V gene. The CDR3 runs to 16 residues. V lost 1 base and J lost 0, with 12 bases in between. CDR3 residues: CASSQGSGLYQETQYF. The CDR3 DNA sequence: TGCGCCAGCAGCCAAGGTTCAGGGCTATACCAAGAGACCCAGTACTTC.

This clone was detected once. This chain uses TRBV4-2 with TRBJ2-7; 14 bases match TRBD2. Germline CDR1 and CDR2: LGHNA and YNFKEQ. The CDR3 is made up of 19 amino acids. The junction had 10 bases not matched to a gene; V was cut back by 2 bases and J by 1 base. The CDR3 reads CASSQLGLAGAHRSYEQYF. CDR3 sequence (DNA): TGTGCCAGCAGCCAACTGGGACTAGCGGGGGCACATCGGTCCTACGAGCAGTACTTC.

The chain employs TRBV9 and TRBJ2-1; perhaps TRBD2 as D (5 bases). The length of the CDR3 is 11 residues. With 2 bases removed from V and 8 bases from J, the gap between germline ends came to 5 bases. Germline assignment: CDR1 SGDLS and CDR2 YYNGEE. CDR3 sequence: CASSVGDEQFF. CDR3 bases: TGTGCCAGCAGCGTGGGAGATGAGCAGTTCTTC.

The CDR3 DNA is TGCAGCGTTCCCGGGACAGGGGCCTACGAGCAGTACTTC. It encodes CSVPGTGAYEQYF. The chain carries TRBV29-1 and TRBJ2-7, with TRBD1 matching 10 bases. Germline lookup yields CDR1 SQVTM and CDR2 ANQGSEA. The V and J ends lost 5 bases and 2 bases, in that order; junction bases with no gene match: 3. The CDR3 is 13 residues long.

This rearrangement joins TRBV2 to TRBJ2-5; 7 bases are shared with TRBD2. V lost 9 bases to trimming and J lost 3 bases; unmatched junction nucleotides: 10. This CDR3 region has 14 residues. Germline V CDR1 and CDR2: SNHLY, FYNNEI. The CDR3 spells CASPSGAYEETQYF. The CDR3, as DNA: TGTGCCAGTCCCAGCGGGGCGTACGAAGAGACCCAGTACTTC.

The rearrangement links TRBV29-1 to TRBJ1-2; no firm D call. The V and J ends lost 1 base and 6 bases respectively, with 12 bases between them. Germline CDR1 reads SQVTM; CDR2 reads ANQGSEA. CDR3 size: 13 residues. The CDR3 is CSVEGVTWDGYTF. The CDR3 nucleotides are TGCAGCGTTGAAGGCGTCACCTGGGATGGCTACACCTTC.

The chain links TRBV27 to TRBJ2-3; D is possibly TRBD2 (6 bases). The CDR3 extends over 14 amino acids. The germline gives CDR1 MNHEY, CDR2 SMNVEV (reference sequence). Trimming left V 0 bases short and J 3 bases short, with 7 bases between. The CDR3 spells CASSLSGGTDTQYF. CDR3 DNA sequence: TGTGCCAGCAGTTTATCCGGGGGAACAGATACGCAGTATTTT.

The chain couples TRBV15 to TRBJ1-6; 8 bases are a match to TRBD1. The CDR3 sequence is 14 residues long. Germline V gives CDR1 LNHNV, CDR2 YYDKDF (reference sequence). V was pared by 5 bases and J by 9 bases, with 6 bases of the junction left unmatched. The CDR3 sequence: CATSPGGLGSPLHF. As DNA, the CDR3 is TGTGCCACCAGCCCAGGGGGCCTAGGTTCACCCCTCCACTTT.